These T cell receptor beta chains were read from a single sample in a study of radiation and T cells in renal cell carcinoma. The assay was immunoSEQ multiplex PCR, and TCRdb's table has in-frame clones only and misses some. This table has around 140,000 clones, approximately 86% appearing once. The sample consisted of blood, taken from a patient whose treatment included radiotherapy and nephrectomy. These receptors originate from a woman in her 50s with renal cell carcinoma. Both conserved end residues are part of each CDR3. Not every row has a clone size; where given, it reads once, few, many or a size class.

J | length | size | V | CDR3
TRBJ1-2 | 12 | NA | TRBV6-4 | CASSDANYGYTF
TRBJ2-7 | 12 | NA | TRBV5-6 | CASSPGLDEQYF
TRBJ1-6 | 14 | NA | TRBV6-4 | CASSDWGNNSPLHF
TRBJ2-7 | 14 | NA | TRBV19 | CASSISRSSYEQYF
TRBJ1-1 | 16 | NA | TRBV4-3 | CASSQDHRVLSTEAFF
TRBJ2-1 | 14 | once | TRBV19 | CASSIGREYNEQFF
TRBJ2-1 | 13 | NA | TRBV10-3 | CAIRLTTYNEQFF
TRBJ2-3 | 14 | NA | TRBV4-1 | CASSPGYSPDTQYF
TRBJ2-2 | 16 | NA | TRBV5-1 | CASTPGSGENTGELFF
TRBJ2-2 | 17 | NA | TRBV4-3 | CASSQNLAGGSTGELFF
TRBJ1-1 | 12 | NA | TRBV5-4 | CASSLQLDRVHF
TRBJ1-2 | 14 | NA | TRBV7-8 | CASSQGQVGYGYTF
TRBJ2-5 | 14 | NA | TRBV2 | CASGRDSYQETQYF
TRBJ1-2 | 16 | NA | TRBV14 | CASSQAMTGEKNGYTF
TRBJ2-5 | 14 | NA | TRBV6-5 | CASSYSSSGETQYF
TRBJ2-7 | 15 | few | TRBV10-1 | CASSDIRTTHRGQYF
TRBJ1-5 | 18 | NA | TRBV19 | CASSPLDRGSLSNQPQHF
TRBJ1-2 | 17 | NA | TRBV27 | CASSLLDGRNINYGYTF
TRBJ1-5 | 14 | NA | TRBV19 | CASIPGQGGQPQHF
TRBJ1-1 | 11 | NA | TRBV27 | CASSYHSKTFF
TRBJ2-5 | 15 | NA | TRBV7-8 | CASSLRRQVQETQYF